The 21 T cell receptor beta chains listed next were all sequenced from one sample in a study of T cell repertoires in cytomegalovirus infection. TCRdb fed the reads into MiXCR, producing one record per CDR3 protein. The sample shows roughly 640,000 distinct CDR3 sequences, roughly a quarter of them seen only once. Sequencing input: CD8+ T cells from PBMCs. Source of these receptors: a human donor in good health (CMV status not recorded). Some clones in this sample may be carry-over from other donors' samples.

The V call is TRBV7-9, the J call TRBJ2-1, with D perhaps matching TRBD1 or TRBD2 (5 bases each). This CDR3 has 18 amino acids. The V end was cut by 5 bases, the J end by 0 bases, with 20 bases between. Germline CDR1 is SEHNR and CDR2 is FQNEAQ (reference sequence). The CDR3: CASSIEPGQESSYNEQFF. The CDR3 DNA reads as TGTGCCAGCAGCATAGAGCCGGGGCAAGAGTCCTCCTACAATGAGCAGTTCTTC.

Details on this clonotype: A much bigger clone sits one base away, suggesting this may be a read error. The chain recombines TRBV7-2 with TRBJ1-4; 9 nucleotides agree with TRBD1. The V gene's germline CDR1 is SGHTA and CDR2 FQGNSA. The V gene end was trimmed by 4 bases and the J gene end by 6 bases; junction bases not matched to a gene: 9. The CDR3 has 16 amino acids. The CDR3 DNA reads TGTGCCAGCAGCTCAGGGACAGGGTCTTCTGATGAAAAACTGTTTTTT. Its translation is CASSSGTGSSDEKLFF.

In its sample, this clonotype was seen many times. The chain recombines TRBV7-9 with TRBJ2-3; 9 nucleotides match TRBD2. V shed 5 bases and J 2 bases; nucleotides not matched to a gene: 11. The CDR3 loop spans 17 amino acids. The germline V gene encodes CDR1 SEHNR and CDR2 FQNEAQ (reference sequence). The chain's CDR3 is CASSPPSSGVITDTQYF. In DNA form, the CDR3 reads TGTGCCAGCAGCCCTCCCTCTAGCGGGGTCATCACAGATACGCAGTATTTT.

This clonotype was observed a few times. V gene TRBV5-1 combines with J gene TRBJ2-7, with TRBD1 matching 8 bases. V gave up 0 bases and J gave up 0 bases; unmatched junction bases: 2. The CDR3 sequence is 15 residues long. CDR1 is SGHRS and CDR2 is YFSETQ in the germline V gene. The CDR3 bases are TGCGCCAGCAGCTTGGACACAGGGGGCTCCTACGAGCAGTACTTC. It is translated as CASSLDTGGSYEQYF.

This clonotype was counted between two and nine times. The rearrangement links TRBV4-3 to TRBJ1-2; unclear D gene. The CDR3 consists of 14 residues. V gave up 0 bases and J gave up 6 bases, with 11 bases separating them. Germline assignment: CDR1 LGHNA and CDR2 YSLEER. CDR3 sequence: CASSQDRLDNGYTF. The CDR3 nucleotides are TGCGCCAGCAGCCAAGACAGGCTAGATAATGGCTACACCTTC.

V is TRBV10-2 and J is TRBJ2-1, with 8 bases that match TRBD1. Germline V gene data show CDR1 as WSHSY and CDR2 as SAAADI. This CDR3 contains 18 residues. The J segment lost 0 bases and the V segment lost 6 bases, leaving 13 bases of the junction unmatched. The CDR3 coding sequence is TGCGCCAGCAGGCAGACAGGGGAGCCCCTAAGCTCCTACAATGAGCAGTTCTTC. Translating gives CASRQTGEPLSSYNEQFF.

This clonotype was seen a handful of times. This CDR3 reads CASSQQGAHYNEQFF. CDR3 bases: TGTGCCAGCAGCCAGCAGGGGGCCCACTACAATGAGCAGTTCTTC. The V and J genes are TRBV14 and TRBJ2-1; TRBD1 matches 8 bases. Germline V gives CDR1 SGHDN, CDR2 FVKESK. This CDR3 region has 15 residues. V shed 3 bases and J 3 bases; nucleotides not matched to a gene: 4.

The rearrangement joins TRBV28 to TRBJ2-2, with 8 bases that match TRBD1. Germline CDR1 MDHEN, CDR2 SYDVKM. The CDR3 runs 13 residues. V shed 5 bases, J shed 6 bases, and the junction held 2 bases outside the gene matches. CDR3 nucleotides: TGTGCCAGCAGTGAGACAGGGGCCGGGGAGCTGTTTTTT. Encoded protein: CASSETGAGELFF.

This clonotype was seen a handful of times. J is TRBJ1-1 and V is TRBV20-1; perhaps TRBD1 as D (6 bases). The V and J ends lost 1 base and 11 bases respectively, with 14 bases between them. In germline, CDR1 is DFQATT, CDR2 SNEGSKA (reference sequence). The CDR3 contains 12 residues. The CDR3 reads CSARGGGREAFF. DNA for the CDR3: TGCAGTGCTAGAGGTGGGGGCAGGGAGGCTTTCTTT.

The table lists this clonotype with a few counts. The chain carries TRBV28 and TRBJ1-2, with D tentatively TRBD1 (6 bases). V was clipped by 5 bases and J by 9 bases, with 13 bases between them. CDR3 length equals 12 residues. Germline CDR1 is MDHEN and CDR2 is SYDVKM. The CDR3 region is CASSLNRESYTF. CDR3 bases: TGTGCCAGCAGTCTCAACAGGGAGAGCTACACCTTC.

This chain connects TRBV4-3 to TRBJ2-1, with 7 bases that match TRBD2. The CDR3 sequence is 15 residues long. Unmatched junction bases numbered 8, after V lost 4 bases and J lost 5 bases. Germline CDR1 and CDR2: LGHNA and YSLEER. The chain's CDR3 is CASSREASGNNEQFF. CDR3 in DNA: TGCGCCAGCAGCCGGGAGGCTAGCGGAAACAATGAGCAGTTCTTC.

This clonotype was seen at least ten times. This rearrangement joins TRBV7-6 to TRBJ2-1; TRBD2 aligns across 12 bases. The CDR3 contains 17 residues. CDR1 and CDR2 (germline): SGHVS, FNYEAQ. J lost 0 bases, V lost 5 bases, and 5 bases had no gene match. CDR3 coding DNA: TGTGCCAGCAGCCCTAGCGGGGGGGCGAGCTCCTACAATGAGCAGTTCTTC. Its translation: CASSPSGGASSYNEQFF.

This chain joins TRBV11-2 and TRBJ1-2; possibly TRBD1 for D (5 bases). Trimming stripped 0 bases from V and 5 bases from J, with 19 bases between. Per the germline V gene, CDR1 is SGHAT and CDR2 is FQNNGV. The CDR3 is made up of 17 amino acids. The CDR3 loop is CASSLEDVPLGPYGYTF. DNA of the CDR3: TGTGCCAGCAGCTTAGAGGACGTCCCTTTGGGGCCTTATGGCTACACCTTC.

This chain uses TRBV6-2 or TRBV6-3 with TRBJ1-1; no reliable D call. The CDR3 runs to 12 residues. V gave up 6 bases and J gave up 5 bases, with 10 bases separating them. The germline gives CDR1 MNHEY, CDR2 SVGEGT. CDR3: CASSTPRTEAFF. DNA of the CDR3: TGTGCCAGCAGCACCCCGCGGACTGAAGCTTTCTTT.

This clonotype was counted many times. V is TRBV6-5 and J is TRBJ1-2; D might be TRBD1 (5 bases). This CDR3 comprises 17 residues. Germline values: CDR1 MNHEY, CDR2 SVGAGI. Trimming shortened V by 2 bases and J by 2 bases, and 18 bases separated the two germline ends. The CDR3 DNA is TGTGCCAGCAGTTACCAACAGGCCGTCAGCTTCAACTATGGCTACACCTTC. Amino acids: CASSYQQAVSFNYGYTF.

CDR3 DNA: TGTGCCAACACCCCGGCCCCTTTACTTGTGGCTAAAAATGAAGCTTTCTTT. As protein: CANTPAPLLVAKNEAFF. The chain couples TRBV6-5 to TRBJ1-1, with unresolved D. With 10 bases removed from V and 7 bases from J, the gap between germline ends came to 31 bases. CDR3 size: 17 residues. The germline V gene has CDR1 MNHEY and CDR2 SVGAGI.

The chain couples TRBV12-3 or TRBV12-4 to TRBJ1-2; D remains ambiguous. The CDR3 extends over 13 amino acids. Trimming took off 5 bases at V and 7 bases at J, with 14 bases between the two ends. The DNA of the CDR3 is TGTGCCAGCAGTATCCCGGTCCCCGCTGGCTACACCTTC. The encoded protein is CASSIPVPAGYTF.

The CDR3 protein is CASSDPRQPNQPQHF. The CDR3 coding sequence is TGTGCCAGCAGCGATCCCCGACAGCCTAATCAGCCCCAGCATTTT. The rearrangement uses TRBV7-9 and TRBJ1-5; D is perhaps TRBD1 (5 bases). Germline V gene data show CDR1 as SEHNR and CDR2 as FQNEAQ (reference sequence). Trimming removed 5 bases at V and 4 bases at J, with 15 bases between. CDR3 size: 15 residues.

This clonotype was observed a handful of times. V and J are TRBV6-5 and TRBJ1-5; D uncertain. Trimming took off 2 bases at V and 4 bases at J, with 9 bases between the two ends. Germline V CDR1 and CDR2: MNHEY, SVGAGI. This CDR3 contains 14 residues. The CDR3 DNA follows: TGTGCCAGCAGTTACCTGGGCCCTAATCAGCCCCAGCATTTT. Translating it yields CASSYLGPNQPQHF.

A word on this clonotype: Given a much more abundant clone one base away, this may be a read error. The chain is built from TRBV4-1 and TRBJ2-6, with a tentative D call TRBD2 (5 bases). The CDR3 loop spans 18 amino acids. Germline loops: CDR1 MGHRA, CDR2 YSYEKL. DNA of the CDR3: TGCGCCAGCAGCCAAGATGGCCGGGGATACTCTGGGACCAACGTCCTGACTTTC. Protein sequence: CASSQDGRGYSGTNVLTF.

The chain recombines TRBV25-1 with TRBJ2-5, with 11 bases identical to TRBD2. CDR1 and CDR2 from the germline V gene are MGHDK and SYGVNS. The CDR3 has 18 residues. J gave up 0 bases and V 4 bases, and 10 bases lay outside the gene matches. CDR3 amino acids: CASSASTLAGGHQETQYF. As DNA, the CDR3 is TGTGCCAGCAGTGCTTCAACTCTAGCGGGGGGCCACCAAGAGACCCAGTACTTC.